This entry features one T cell receptor (beta chain) sequence. Its specificity is not known. The donors gave bone marrow, and they were healthy. Nominal health characterized the donors when sampled, though unrecorded immune exposures were likely. The study ran its PCR with 60 Vbeta and 13 Jbeta primers. Some clones are missing from TCRdb's copy, which holds only in-frame ones; the method was immunoSEQ multiplex PCR. The table records 120,000 or so clones, 74% of them present only once. The record originates from a study of cytomegalovirus exposure and HLA in healthy donors. CDR1 and CDR2 (germline): SGHAT, FQNNGV. The V end was cut by 7 bases, the J end by 5 bases, with 15 bases between. CDR3 length: 13 amino acids. Findings and caveats of the study: It was reported that the classifier diagnosed cytomegalovirus status with high specificity and sensitivity in both the original and validation cohorts.

Material for sequencing was PBMCs. The V gene is TRBV11-2, the J gene TRBJ2-7, with D possibly matching TRBD1 (5 bases). This receptor was obtained from a woman aged 45-65 years in good health and CMV-seropositive. The CDR3 coding sequence is TGTGCCAGCACCCTGAGTCAGGGCAACGAGCAGTACTTC. This gives the protein CASTLSQGNEQYF.